The rows below give T cell receptor beta chains drawn from one sample of a study of OX40 agonist ivuxolimab in advanced cancers. Here immunoSEQ multiplex PCR was the method, and the copy in TCRdb shows in-frame clones only, minus some. The sample comprises roughly 80,000 clones, nearly 85% of which are singletons, and roughly 7% rests with the top ten. The starting material was CD4+ or CD8+ T cells sorted from blood, obtained in a trial of the OX40 agonist ivuxolimab. The receptor set was obtained from an adult with an advanced solid tumor such as melanoma, head and neck, liver or kidney cancer. Both conserved end residues are part of each CDR3. A D gene is named only where the DNA matches it firmly. The size field is filled for only some rows; it gives once, few, many or a size class.

cdr3_aa	cdr3_nt	d_call	clone_size	j_call	v_call
CASSFARAAGELFF	TGTGCCAGCAGCTTTGCCAGGGCGGCCGGGGAGCTGTTTTTT	.	.	TRBJ2-2	TRBV5-6
CASSQEAWVGSYEQYF	TGCGCCAGCAGCCAAGAGGCTTGGGTGGGATCCTACGAGCAGTACTTC	.	.	TRBJ2-7	TRBV4-3
CASSLSGKSGNTIYF	TGTGCCAGCAGCTTGTCCGGGAAGTCTGGAAACACCATATATTTT	.	.	TRBJ1-3	TRBV5-6
CASSAGTGGSLNIQYF	TGTGCCAGCAGCGCCGGGACAGGGGGATCCCTAAACATTCAGTACTTC	TRBD1	.	TRBJ2-4	TRBV7-9
CATQGHLNTEAFF	TGTGCCACCCAGGGACACCTGAACACTGAAGCTTTCTTT	.	.	TRBJ1-1	TRBV2
CAIRGGGGPSTDTQYF	TGTGCCATCAGGGGTGGGGGCGGCCCTAGCACAGATACGCAGTATTTT	.	.	TRBJ2-3	TRBV10-3
CASSGLKDRGRHGYTF	TGTGCCAGCAGTGGACTGAAGGACAGGGGGCGGCATGGCTACACCTTC	TRBD1	few	TRBJ1-2	TRBV6-1
CASSEARGTLYGYTF	TGTGCCAGCAGTGAAGCGCGGGGGACACTCTATGGCTACACCTTC	.	.	TRBJ1-2	TRBV2
CASSFSSGGGQETQYF	TGTGCCAGCAGTTTCTCTAGCGGGGGGGGACAAGAGACCCAGTACTTC	TRBD2	.	TRBJ2-5	TRBV28
CASSSQMAGPYEQYF	TGTGCCAGCAGCTCCCAAATGGCCGGGCCCTACGAGCAGTACTTC	.	.	TRBJ2-7	TRBV7-2
CASSSGSSSGNTIYF	TGTGCCAGCAGCTCAGGGTCCTCAAGTGGAAACACCATATATTTT	.	.	TRBJ1-3	TRBV5-5
CASSQRTGAAFF	TGTGCCAGCAGTCAAAGGACAGGGGCCGCTTTCTTT	TRBD1	.	TRBJ1-1	TRBV28
CASSAAGTGSYGYTF	TGTGCCAGCAGCGCCGCCGGGACAGGGTCCTATGGCTACACCTTC	TRBD1	once	TRBJ1-2	TRBV7-2
CSVEGGGLAGVGPDTQYF	TGCAGCGTTGAAGGAGGAGGACTAGCGGGAGTTGGGCCAGATACGCAGTATTTT	TRBD2	.	TRBJ2-3	TRBV29-1
CASSQGWTYRWEKLFF	TGCGCCAGCAGCCAAGGGTGGACCTATCGTTGGGAAAAACTGTTTTTT	.	.	TRBJ1-4	TRBV4-1
CAISENPGWEQYF	TGTGCCATCAGTGAGAATCCGGGCTGGGAGCAGTACTTC	.	.	TRBJ2-7	TRBV10-3
CASSLVANEQFF	TGTGCCAGCAGCTTAGTAGCGAATGAGCAGTTCTTC	.	.	TRBJ2-1	TRBV7-3
CASRATGGGGYTF	TGTGCCAGCAGAGCGACAGGGGGTGGTGGCTACACCTTC	TRBD1	.	TRBJ1-2	TRBV6-4
CATSRGKPSLNQPQHF	TGTGCCACCAGCAGAGGGAAGCCATCCCTCAATCAGCCCCAGCATTTT	.	.	TRBJ1-5	TRBV15
CASRGSDRSSYEQYF	TGCGCCAGCAGGGGCTCCGACAGGTCCTCCTACGAGCAGTACTTC	.	.	TRBJ2-7	TRBV5-1
CASSLVGTGVNTGELFF	TGTGCCAGCAGCTTAGTAGGGACTGGGGTGAACACCGGGGAGCTGTTTTTT	.	.	TRBJ2-2	TRBV7-2
CASSPDRGRRNTEAFF	TGCGCCAGCAGCCCCGACAGGGGGCGTCGGAACACTGAAGCTTTCTTT	TRBD1	.	TRBJ1-1	TRBV5-1
CASSVRHGYGYTF	TGTGCCAGCAGTGTACGACACGGCTATGGCTACACCTTC	.	.	TRBJ1-2	TRBV6-1
CASSEGLYNEQFF	TGTGCCAGCAGCGAGGGGCTTTACAATGAGCAGTTCTTC	.	.	TRBJ2-1	TRBV9
CASSPTPGNTIYF	TGCGCCAGCAGCCCGACCCCAGGAAACACCATATATTTT	.	.	TRBJ1-3	TRBV4-1
CASSGRSGANVLTF	TGTGCCAGCAGCGGACGTTCTGGGGCCAACGTCCTGACTTTC	.	.	TRBJ2-6	TRBV9
CASSHDRANTEAFF	TGCGCCAGCAGCCATGACAGGGCGAACACTGAAGCTTTCTTT	TRBD1	.	TRBJ1-1	TRBV5-1
CASSRSEGYTF	TGTGCCAGCAGCCGATCTGAGGGCTACACCTTC	.	few	TRBJ1-2	TRBV7-2
CASSTGQAQETQYF	TGCGCCAGCAGCACCGGGCAGGCTCAAGAGACCCAGTACTTC	.	.	TRBJ2-5	TRBV5-1
CASRTAAGTYGYTF	TGTGCCAGCAGAACCGCGGCAGGGACCTATGGCTACACCTTC	.	.	TRBJ1-2	TRBV10-3
CAWSVFGVLRNTEAFF	TGTGCCTGGAGTGTATTCGGGGTATTGAGGAACACTGAAGCTTTCTTT	.	.	TRBJ1-1	TRBV30
CASSQDGGQGREKLFF	TGCGCCAGCAGCCAAGATGGAGGGCAGGGGCGGGAAAAACTGTTTTTT	.	.	TRBJ1-4	TRBV4-3
CASASGLAVQETQYF	TGCGCCAGCGCTTCCGGACTAGCGGTTCAAGAGACCCAGTACTTC	TRBD2	.	TRBJ2-5	TRBV5-1
CAWSIWGGQETQYF	TGTGCCTGGAGCATTTGGGGGGGCCAAGAGACCCAGTACTTC	TRBD2	.	TRBJ2-5	TRBV30
CASSLGEGNTEAFF	TGTGCCAGCAGCTTGGGTGAGGGGAACACTGAAGCTTTCTTT	.	.	TRBJ1-1	TRBV5-4
CASSQGLKGPETQYF	TGTGCCAGCAGTCAGGGACTCAAGGGGCCAGAGACCCAGTACTTC	.	.	TRBJ2-5	TRBV27
CASSLPGTGGSPLHF	TGTGCCAGCAGTCTACCCGGGACAGGGGGTTCACCCCTCCACTTT	TRBD1	.	TRBJ1-6	TRBV28
CASSSSGTRENTEAFF	TGTGCCAGCTCATCCTCCGGGACAAGAGAAAACACTGAAGCTTTCTTT	.	.	TRBJ1-1	TRBV2
CASSAFRGQFF	TGTGCCAGCAGCGCTTTCCGGGGGCAGTTCTTC	.	once	TRBJ2-1	TRBV11-2
CASSFLPRPNEKLFF	TGTGCCAGCAGCTTCCTTCCGAGGCCTAATGAAAAACTGTTTTTT	.	.	TRBJ1-4	TRBV7-6
CASSLLYEQYF	TGTGCCAGCAGTCTCCTCTACGAGCAGTACTTC	.	few	TRBJ2-7	TRBV2
CASSPGTSAYNEQFF	TGTGCCAGCAGTCCCGGGACTAGCGCTTACAATGAGCAGTTCTTC	TRBD2	many	TRBJ2-1	TRBV7-3
CASTQPQVRSNTIYF	TGTGCCAGCACCCAGCCCCAAGTTCGTTCGAACACCATATATTTT	.	.	TRBJ1-3	TRBV6-1
CASSPSGLNEKLFF	TGTGCCAGCTCACCCAGCGGGCTGAATGAAAAACTGTTTTTT	.	.	TRBJ1-4	TRBV18
CASSSYFLPPETQYF	TGTGCCAGCAGCTCGTACTTCCTCCCGCCAGAGACCCAGTACTTC	.	.	TRBJ2-5	TRBV7-9
CASSYSSYGGHNEQFF	TGTGCCAGCAGTTACTCGAGCTACGGGGGACACAATGAGCAGTTCTTC	.	.	TRBJ2-1	TRBV6-5
CASSHGPGPTETQYF	TGCGCCAGCAGCCATGGGCCGGGCCCTACAGAGACCCAGTACTTC	.	.	TRBJ2-5	TRBV4-1
CASSYSTGQPQHF	TGTGCCAGCAGTTACTCGACGGGTCAGCCCCAGCATTTT	.	few	TRBJ1-5	TRBV6-5
CASSPGTGPNQPQHF	TGCGCCAGCAGCCCGGGGACGGGACCGAATCAGCCCCAGCATTTT	.	.	TRBJ1-5	TRBV5-1
CASSAGTSGGARETQYF	TGTGCCAGCAGCGCCGGGACTAGCGGGGGGGCCAGAGAGACCCAGTACTTC	TRBD2	.	TRBJ2-5	TRBV9